Listed below are T cell receptor beta chains from one sample, sequenced in a study of blood T cell repertoires in COVID-19. Only in-frame clones appear in the TCRdb table, and some are missing; sequencing was by immunoSEQ multiplex PCR. The table shows around 300,000 clones, with approximately 92% occurring only once. The sequencing input was PBMCs or T cells enriched from blood (not recorded which). The receptors come from a woman aged 25 to 45 who had recovered from COVID-19. Each CDR3 is given with its conserved first and last residue. D genes are given only for firm matches. Clone size appears in some rows only: once, few, many, or a class for an expanded clone.

TRBV7-9,once,.,TRBJ1-1,TGTGCCAGCAGCTCCCAAGCGGGGGGCACTGAAGCTTTCTTT,CASSSQAGGTEAFF
TRBV18,.,TRBD2,TRBJ2-5,TGTGCCAGCTCACGGGGACTAGCGGGAGAGGAGACCCAGTACTTC,CASSRGLAGEETQYF
TRBV19,.,.,TRBJ1-6,TGTGCCAGTAGTATGGGGCTCGGACGCCTTAATTCACCCCTCCACTTT,CASSMGLGRLNSPLHF
TRBV6-5,.,.,TRBJ1-5,TGTGCCAGCAACTTAGCCAGGGGACAGCCCCAGCATTTT,CASNLARGQPQHF
TRBV7-9,.,.,TRBJ2-6,TGTGCCAGCAGCCCTAAAAACAGGGAGCCTGGGGCCAACGTCCTGACTTTC,CASSPKNREPGANVLTF
TRBV28,.,.,TRBJ2-3,TGTGCCAGCAGGGTCGTTGGGGAGGGCACAGATACGCAGTATTTT,CASRVVGEGTDTQYF
TRBV10-2,.,TRBD2,TRBJ2-3,TGCGCCAGCAGGGGGACTAGCGCGAGCACAGATACGCAGTATTTT,CASRGTSASTDTQYF
TRBV18,.,.,TRBJ2-2,TGTGCCAGCTCACCCTTCAGCGGAACTAACACCGGGGAGCTGTTTTTT,CASSPFSGTNTGELFF
TRBV4-2,.,.,TRBJ2-2,TGTGCCAGCAGCCCGCGGACAACGAACACCGGGGAGCTGTTTTTT,CASSPRTTNTGELFF
TRBV7-6,.,TRBD2,TRBJ2-1,TGTGCCAGCAGTCTTAATCGGATTAGCGGGAGCGCGAGGAATGAGCAGTTCTTC,CASSLNRISGSARNEQFF
TRBV19,.,.,TRBJ1-1,TGTGCCAGTAGTATAGTACTGAGGACGGGAAGAAACACTGAAGCTTTCTTT,CASSIVLRTGRNTEAFF
TRBV6-1,.,TRBD2,TRBJ2-1,TGTGCCAGCAGTGTAACTTTAGCGGGCCCCTACAATGAGCAGTTCTTC,CASSVTLAGPYNEQFF
TRBV5-8,once,.,TRBJ2-3,TGTGCCAGCAGCTTGGGAATTTCAGGGGTTCGGGATACGCAGTATTTT,CASSLGISGVRDTQYF
TRBV18,once,TRBD2,TRBJ2-7,TGTGCCAGCTCGGATAGCGGGAGGAAAACCTACGAGCAGTACTTC,CASSDSGRKTYEQYF
TRBV14,once,.,TRBJ2-3,TGTGCCAGCAGCCAAGAGGGAAGGGGTACAGATACGCAGTATTTT,CASSQEGRGTDTQYF